The 9 T cell receptor beta chains below all came from one sample that was sequenced in a study of CD8 T cells in ankylosing spondylitis. MiXCR, run by TCRdb on the 5' RACE reads, gives a single entry per CDR3 protein. The sample lists 210,000 or so distinct CDR3 sequences; about a quarter were seen once. The sequenced material came from blood, either unsorted or a sorted T cell fraction (not recorded which). The receptors shown here come from a male donor with ankylosing spondylitis or in good health (not recorded which).

In this sample, this clonotype turned up many times. The chain couples TRBV20-1 to TRBJ2-3; D perhaps matches TRBD2 (5 bases). Trimming left V 2 bases short and J 1 base short, with 13 bases between. CDR3 length: 15 amino acids. Germline V gives CDR1 DFQATT, CDR2 SNEGSKA (reference sequence). The CDR3 reads CSARTKRTRTDTQYF. In DNA form, the CDR3 reads TGCAGTGCTAGAACTAAGCGGACCCGCACAGATACGCAGTATTTT.

The chain links TRBV10-2 to TRBJ2-7, with TRBD2 matching 7 bases. This CDR3 comprises 14 residues. CDR1 WSHSY and CDR2 SAAADI come from the germline V gene. V shed 0 bases, J shed 4 bases, and the junction held 3 bases outside the gene matches. The CDR3 loop is CASSESLLAYEQYF. The CDR3 nucleotides read TGCGCCAGCAGTGAGTCTCTACTAGCGTACGAGCAGTACTTC.

The chain combines TRBV29-1 with TRBJ2-5, with 11 bases matching TRBD2. The CDR3 extends over 16 amino acids. With V trimmed by 0 bases and J by 6 bases, 9 bases remained unmatched. In germline, CDR1 is SQVTM, CDR2 ANQGSEA. The CDR3 sequence: CSVEDLLAGGVKTQYF. In DNA form, the CDR3 reads TGCAGCGTTGAAGATCTTCTAGCGGGAGGTGTGAAGACCCAGTACTTC.

This clonotype has at least ten counts. The DNA of the CDR3 is TGTGCCAGCTCACCAACTCTTCCAGGGTCCCTCTACGAGCAGTACTTC. Amino acid sequence: CASSPTLPGSLYEQYF. The V gene is TRBV18, the J gene TRBJ2-7; possible D gene TRBD1, 5 bases. Looked up from germline, CDR1 is KGHSH and CDR2 is LQKENI. This CDR3 spans 16 amino acids. With 2 bases removed from V and 3 bases from J, the gap between germline ends came to 17 bases.

J is TRBJ2-7 and V is TRBV5-5; 7 nucleotides align to TRBD2. The CDR3 sequence is 15 residues long. The J segment lost 2 bases and the V segment lost 1 base, leaving 6 bases of the junction unmatched. CDR1 and CDR2 from the germline V gene are SGHKS and YYEKEE (reference sequence). This CDR3 is CASSLNPSGAYEQYF. CDR3 DNA: TGTGCCAGCAGCTTGAACCCTAGCGGTGCCTACGAGCAGTACTTC.

The gene calls are TRBV29-1 and TRBJ2-7, with 7 bases lining up with TRBD2. The CDR3 length is 12 residues. V was clipped by 2 bases and J by 7 bases; unmatched bases: 5. Per the germline V gene, CDR1 is SQVTM and CDR2 is ANQGSEA. CDR3: CSVEKSGGEQYF. The CDR3, as DNA: TGCAGCGTTGAAAAGTCGGGGGGAGAGCAGTACTTC.

This clonotype was counted ten times or more. The rearrangement joins TRBV5-1 to TRBJ2-3; D might be TRBD2 (5 bases). The CDR3 loop spans 15 amino acids. CDR1 and CDR2 (germline): SGHRS, YFSETQ. Between the trimmed V and J ends, which lost 2 bases and 1 base, there was a span of 11 bases. Here the CDR3 DNA reads TGCGCCAGCAGCTTACGGGGTCTTGGCACAGATACGCAGTATTTT. Its protein is CASSLRGLGTDTQYF. The full variable domain, in which reference TRBV5-1 and TRBJ2-3 provide the parts outside the CDR3, is KAGVTQTPRYLIKTRGQQVTLSCSPISGHRSVSWYQQTPGQGLQFLFEYFSETQRNKGNFPGRFSGRQFSNSRSEMNVSTLELGDSALYLCASSLRGLGTDTQYFGPGTRLTVL.

At least ten counts were recorded for this clonotype. This chain joins TRBV5-1 and TRBJ1-4; D might be TRBD1 (5 bases). CDR3 length: 17 residues. V lost 0 bases, J lost 3 bases, and 15 bases lay in between. Per germline, CDR1 SGHRS and CDR2 YFSETQ. The DNA for the CDR3 is TGCGCCAGCAGCTTGGGGGGCTGGGACCAGTCTAATGAAAAACTGTTTTTT. This encodes CASSLGGWDQSNEKLFF. The full variable domain, rest sourced from reference TRBV5-1 and TRBJ1-4, is KAGVTQTPRYLIKTRGQQVTLSCSPISGHRSVSWYQQTPGQGLQFLFEYFSETQRNKGNFPGRFSGRQFSNSRSEMNVSTLELGDSALYLCASSLGGWDQSNEKLFFGSGTQLSVL.

Only a few counts were recorded for this clonotype. The chain couples TRBV20-1 to TRBJ1-6; D is unresolved. CDR3 length: 14 residues. Trimming took 3 bases from V and 5 from J, leaving 11 bases between them. CDR1 is DFQATT and CDR2 is SNEGSKA in the germline V gene (reference sequence). The CDR3 bases are TGCAGTGCTAGTGTTGGGGTCGATAATTCACCCCTCCACTTT. Amino acids: CSASVGVDNSPLHF.